This T cell receptor (beta chain) was sequenced for a study of T cell clonotyping in hematopoietic cell transplantation. With V trimmed by 2 bases and J by 6 bases, 4 bases remained unmatched. This CDR3 comprises 13 residues. Per germline, CDR1 SGHDT and CDR2 YYEEEE. The protocol was immunoSEQ multiplex PCR, while the TCRdb copy is restricted to in-frame clones and leaves out a portion. The table includes 14,000 or so clones, 85% to 95% detected once. This clonotype was sampled from a male patient in his sixties or seventies who had an allogeneic stem cell transplant from an unrelated donor, so the T cells may come from the graft donor. Some clones in this sample may be carry-over from other donors' samples. The J gene is TRBJ1-2, the V gene TRBV5-6; 7 nucleotides agree with TRBD1. This sample comprised PBMCs, obtained 30 days after allogeneic stem cell transplant. The CDR3 is CASSFGTVNGYTF. The CDR3 DNA reads as TGTGCCAGCAGCTTCGGGACAGTGAATGGCTACACCTTC.